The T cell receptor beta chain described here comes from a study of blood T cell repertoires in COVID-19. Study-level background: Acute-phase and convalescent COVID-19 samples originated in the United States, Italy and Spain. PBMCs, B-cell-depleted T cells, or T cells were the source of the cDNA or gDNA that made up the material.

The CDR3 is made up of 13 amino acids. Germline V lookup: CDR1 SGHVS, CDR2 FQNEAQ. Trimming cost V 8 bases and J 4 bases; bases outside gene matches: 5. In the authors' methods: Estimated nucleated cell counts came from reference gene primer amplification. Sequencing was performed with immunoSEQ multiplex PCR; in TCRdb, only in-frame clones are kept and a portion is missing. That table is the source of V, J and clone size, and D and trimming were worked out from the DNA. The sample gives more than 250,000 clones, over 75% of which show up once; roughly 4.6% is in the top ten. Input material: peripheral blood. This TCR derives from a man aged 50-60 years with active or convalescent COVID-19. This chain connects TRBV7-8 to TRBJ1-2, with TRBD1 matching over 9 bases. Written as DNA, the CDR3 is TGTGCCAGCGGACAGGGGCGCTCCTATGGCTACACCTTC. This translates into CASGQGRSYGYTF.